Presented here are 26 T cell receptor beta chains from one specimen sequenced in a study of Ad26.COV2.S vaccination and SARS-CoV-2 variants. Treatment here: some 20 received Ad26.COV2.S at low or high dose, single or two shots; roughly 5 received placebo; per-sample allocation not given. Each sample was drawn 63 days after the first injection (of vaccine or placebo). Profiling relied on immunoSEQ multiplex PCR, and the TCRdb table lists in-frame clones only, not all of them. Of some 520,000 clones in the sample, 87% are singletons; the top ten hold roughly 13%. The sample in question was peripheral blood, obtained in a trial of Ad26.COV2.S vaccine versus placebo. The source of these receptors is a person between 18 and 65 years old who received the Ad26.COV2.S COVID-19 vaccine or a placebo.

In regard to this clone: Other DNA sequences within the sample encode an identical CDR3. This CDR3 reads CASSFLAGAYEQYF. The CDR3 bases are TGTGCCAGCAGTTTCCTAGCGGGGGCCTACGAGCAGTACTTC. The chain uses TRBV6-2 or TRBV6-3 and TRBJ2-7, with 10 bases identical to TRBD2. J lost 2 bases, V lost 4 bases, and 2 bases had no gene match. The CDR3 totals 14 residues. CDR1 MNHEY and CDR2 SVGEGT come from the germline V gene.

V gene TRBV28 combines with J gene TRBJ2-1, with TRBD2 identical over 10 bases. CDR1 MDHEN and CDR2 SYDVKM come from the germline V gene. This CDR3 spans 15 amino acids. The V gene end was trimmed by 5 bases and the J gene end by 14 bases; junction bases not matched to a gene: 15. The CDR3 bases are TGTGCCAGCAGTACACCGGGACTAGCGACCGACGGGGAGTTCTTC. Translating it yields CASSTPGLATDGEFF. The full variable domain, its missing parts supplied by reference TRBV28 and TRBJ2-1, is DVKVTQSSRYLVKRTGEKVFLECVQDMDHENMFWYRQDPGLGLRLIYFSYDVKMKEKGDIPEGYSVSREKKERFSLILESASTNQTSMYLCASSTPGLATDGEFFGPGTRLTVL.

The DNA for the CDR3 is TGTGCCAGCAGTTTGCGGCAGGGGAGCGAGCAGTACTTC. Translating it yields CASSLRQGSEQYF. The chain uses TRBV28 and TRBJ2-7, with D perhaps TRBD1 (6 bases). Trimming removed 3 bases from V and 6 bases from J, with 12 bases in between. The CDR3 runs to 13 residues. Germline CDR1 reads MDHEN; CDR2 reads SYDVKM.

The chain links TRBV6-2 or TRBV6-3 to TRBJ2-7, with 8 bases fitting TRBD2. Germline trimming cut 5 bases from V and 7 bases from J; bases unmatched to any gene: 10. The CDR3 has 14 amino acids. Germline V CDR1 and CDR2: MNHEY, SVGEGT. CDR3 sequence reads: CASSNPGGRLEQYF. The CDR3 DNA is TGTGCCAGCAGTAACCCCGGCGGGAGGTTAGAGCAGTACTTC.

This chain uses TRBV28 with TRBJ2-2; 8 positions match TRBD2. The length of the CDR3 is 13 residues. V lost 5 bases and J lost 7; bases outside the gene matches: 3. Germline V gives CDR1 MDHEN, CDR2 SYDVKM. CDR3: CASSRGGDGELFF. CDR3 DNA: TGTGCCAGCAGTCGGGGGGGAGACGGGGAGCTGTTTTTT.

J is TRBJ1-4 and V is TRBV7-2; unclear D gene. Germline V gives CDR1 SGHTA, CDR2 FQGNSA. This CDR3 is 13 amino acids long. V was trimmed by 3 bases and J by 8 bases, leaving 10 bases between them. CDR3 coding DNA: TGTGCCAGCAGCTTGGGTCCAGAGGAAAAACTGTTTTTT. Translated, it gives CASSLGPEEKLFF.

V and J are TRBV5-1 and TRBJ2-7; D possibly matches TRBD1 or TRBD2 (6 bases each). The CDR3 is 13 amino acids. With 4 bases removed from V and 3 bases from J, the gap between germline ends came to 11 bases. CDR1 is SGHRS and CDR2 is YFSETQ in the germline V gene. Written as DNA, the CDR3 is TGCGCCAGCAGCAAGGAGGGGGGCTACGAGCAGTACTTC. This sequence encodes CASSKEGGYEQYF.

This chain links TRBV13 with TRBJ2-7; D possibly corresponds to TRBD1 (5 bases). V gave up 6 bases and J gave up 0 bases, with 15 bases separating them. This CDR3 has 15 amino acids. CDR1 and CDR2 from the germline V gene are PRHDT and FYEKMQ (reference sequence). The CDR3 protein is CASRQTVGHSYEQYF. The CDR3 nucleotides are TGTGCCAGCAGACAAACGGTGGGGCACTCCTACGAGCAGTACTTC.

About this clone itself: The sample has other DNA sequences that encode this CDR3 too. The chain is built from TRBV7-2 and TRBJ1-5; D remains ambiguous. Germline V gene data show CDR1 as SGHTA and CDR2 as FQGNSA. V lost 0 bases to trimming and J lost 6 bases, with 3 bases between them. This CDR3 has 12 residues. As DNA, the CDR3 is TGTGCCAGCAGCTTAGCCGGTCAGCCCCAGCATTTT. This codes for CASSLAGQPQHF.

The genes are TRBV2 and TRBJ1-2, with D maybe TRBD1 (6 bases). In germline, CDR1 is SNHLY, CDR2 FYNNEI. The CDR3 runs to 15 residues. V lost 7 bases and J 2 bases, leaving 17 bases between the germline ends. CDR3 loop: CASNPGGGVNYGYTF. In nucleotides, the CDR3 is TGTGCCAGCAACCCTGGAGGGGGGGTCAACTATGGCTACACCTTC.

The chain recombines TRBV7-2 with TRBJ2-2; 7 bases are shared with TRBD2. This CDR3 has 16 amino acids. V dropped 6 bases and J dropped 2; count of bases not matched to a gene: 9. CDR1 SGHTA and CDR2 FQGNSA come from the germline V gene. The CDR3, as DNA: TGTGCCAGCAGACGAGGGACTACCCTTAACACCGGGGAGCTGTTTTTT. Translation gives CASRRGTTLNTGELFF.

This clone showed up just once. The gene calls are TRBV5-6 and TRBJ2-5; D remains unclear. Germline assignment: CDR1 SGHDT and CDR2 YYEEEE. V was pared by 0 bases and J by 5 bases, with 11 bases between. The CDR3 loop spans 14 amino acids. The CDR3 nucleotides read TGTGCCAGCAGCTTGGATCCCGGCAGGGAGACCCAGTACTTC. Translated: CASSLDPGRETQYF. The whole variable domain, remainder taken from reference TRBV5-6 and TRBJ2-5, is DAGVTQSPTHLIKTRGQQVTLRCSPKSGHDTVSWYQQALGQGPQFIFQYYEEEERQRGNFPDRFSGHQFPNYSSELNVNALLLGDSALYLCASSLDPGRETQYFGPGTRLLVL.

This chain links TRBV29-1 with TRBJ1-1; D is unresolved. Germline CDR1 and CDR2: SQVTM and ANQGSEA. V was clipped by 5 bases and J by 0 bases, with 7 bases between them. This CDR3 spans 12 amino acids. CDR3 nucleotide sequence: TGCAGCGTTTGGGCGTTGAACACTGAAGCTTTCTTT. Encoded protein: CSVWALNTEAFF.

The table lists this clone with a few counts. The CDR3 reads CASRPVGQGGVYGYTF. CDR3 in DNA: TGTGCCAGCAGACCGGTGGGGCAGGGTGGGGTCTATGGCTACACCTTC. The V and J genes are TRBV7-9 and TRBJ1-2; D is possibly TRBD1 (5 bases). CDR3 size: 16 residues. The V gene's germline CDR1 is SEHNR and CDR2 FQNEAQ (reference sequence). V shed 6 bases and J shed 4 bases, with 21 bases lying between them.

In regard to this clone: The sample holds other DNA sequences that translate to the same CDR3. The chain joins TRBV7-2 to TRBJ2-2; D possibly uses TRBD1 or TRBD2 (5 bases each). The CDR3 length is 15 residues. The germline CDR1 and CDR2 sequences are SGHTA and FQGNSA. The ends were cut back, 1 base at V and 0 bases at J, with 6 bases in the middle. CDR3 sequence reads: CASSLVGANTGELFF. CDR3 DNA sequence: TGTGCCAGCAGCTTAGTGGGGGCGAACACCGGGGAGCTGTTTTTT.

This clone was found once. This rearrangement joins TRBV19 to TRBJ1-5; tentatively, D is TRBD1 (5 bases). Germline V gene sequence: CDR1 LNHDA, CDR2 SQIVND (reference sequence). Trimming pared 4 bases from V and 1 base from J, leaving 11 bases between. This CDR3 comprises 15 residues. CDR3 nucleotides: TGTGCCAGTAGTAGGGGACGTTCGAGCAATCAGCCCCAGCATTTT. Translation: CASSRGRSSNQPQHF.

This chain joins TRBV27 and TRBJ2-1; 8 nucleotides align to TRBD1. CDR1 is MNHEY, CDR2 SMNVEV, per germline (reference sequence). The CDR3 is 15 amino acids. V was clipped by 8 bases and J by 4 bases; unmatched bases: 10. The DNA for the CDR3 is TGTGCCAGCTACGGGGGCCAGGGGGCTTACAATGAGCAGTTCTTC. Translated, it gives CASYGGQGAYNEQFF.

As for this clone: The identical CDR3 is also encoded by other nucleotide sequences in the sample. The rearrangement joins TRBV19 to TRBJ1-5; D is ambiguous. CDR1 and CDR2 (germline): LNHDA, SQIVND (reference sequence). The CDR3 loop spans 13 amino acids. The V and J ends lost 4 bases and 6 bases respectively, with 10 bases between them. CDR3 in amino acids: CASSTGFGQPQHF. In DNA, the CDR3 is TGTGCCAGTAGTACCGGGTTTGGTCAGCCCCAGCATTTT.

This clone was observed a handful of times. The sample carries other DNA sequences with the same CDR3. This chain links TRBV7-8 with TRBJ1-2; tentatively, D is TRBD1 (5 bases). This CDR3 is built from 16 residues. Germline values: CDR1 SGHVS, CDR2 FQNEAQ. V was pared by 5 bases and J by 4 bases, with 20 bases between. This CDR3 reads CASSPASAGRGYGYTF. CDR3 DNA sequence: TGTGCCAGCAGCCCCGCCTCAGCGGGGCGAGGCTATGGCTACACCTTC.

This clone was recorded a few times. The sample has other DNA sequences that encode this CDR3 too. This chain connects TRBV9 to TRBJ1-1; D is undetermined. The CDR3 spans 13 residues. Per the germline V gene, CDR1 is SGDLS and CDR2 is YYNGEE. V gave up 2 bases and J gave up 0 bases, with 5 bases separating them. This chain's CDR3 is CASSVAMNTEAFF. CDR3 nucleotide sequence: TGTGCCAGCAGCGTTGCCATGAACACTGAAGCTTTCTTT.

V gene TRBV19 combines with J gene TRBJ1-1; D may be TRBD1 (6 bases). The CDR3 covers 14 residues. The germline V gene encodes CDR1 LNHDA and CDR2 SQIVND (reference sequence). Trimming took 3 bases from V and 4 from J, leaving 12 bases between them. CDR3 region: CASSIRGGGTEAFF. CDR3 nucleotides: TGTGCCAGTAGTATCCGGGGGGGCGGCACTGAAGCTTTCTTT.

The chain carries TRBV28 and TRBJ1-4; D is unresolved. This CDR3 spans 12 amino acids. Germline loops: CDR1 MDHEN, CDR2 SYDVKM. V dropped 3 bases and J dropped 17 bases, with 16 bases sitting between them. CDR3 bases: TGTGCCAGCAGTTTGTTCCGGGATCGCCTTTTTTTT. This translates into CASSLFRDRLFF.

With respect to this clone: Other nucleotide sequences from this sample produce the same CDR3. The V and J genes are TRBV30 and TRBJ1-4; unclear D gene. Per the germline V gene, CDR1 is GTSNPN and CDR2 is SVGIG (reference sequence). The CDR3 is 11 amino acids. V was shortened by 0 bases and J by 8 bases, with 4 bases between the two germline ends. DNA of the CDR3: TGTGCCTGGAGTGTAGGGGAAAAACTGTTTTTT. Its protein is CAWSVGEKLFF.

The rearrangement links TRBV24-1 to TRBJ2-7; 11 nucleotides line up with TRBD2. The CDR3 runs to 18 residues. Germline V CDR1 and CDR2: KGHDR, SFDVKD. Unmatched junction bases numbered 10, after V lost 0 bases and J lost 4 bases. Here the CDR3 DNA reads TGTGCCACCAGTGATTTGGGGGGTAGCGGGAGGGTCCGTTACGAGCAGTACTTC. Encoded protein: CATSDLGGSGRVRYEQYF.

V gene TRBV19 combines with J gene TRBJ2-1; D is uncertain. Between the trimmed V and J ends, which lost 1 base and 1 base, there was a span of 11 bases. This CDR3 has 16 amino acids. CDR1 and CDR2 (germline): LNHDA, SQIVND (reference sequence). In nucleotides, the CDR3 is TGTGCCAGTAGTATAGGGATGGCGAGTTCCTACAATGAGCAGTTCTTC. Its protein is CASSIGMASSYNEQFF.

V and J are TRBV15 and TRBJ2-4, with TRBD2 matching over 12 bases. The germline gives CDR1 LNHNV, CDR2 YYDKDF (reference sequence). The CDR3 has 15 amino acids. The J segment lost 6 bases and the V segment lost 1 base, leaving 1 base of the junction unmatched. The CDR3 DNA reads as TGTGCCACCAGCAGAGGGGGACTAGCGGGAAACATTCAGTACTTC. Translated: CATSRGGLAGNIQYF.